The 24 T cell receptor beta chains listed next were all sequenced from one sample in a study of blood T cell repertoires in COVID-19. TCRdb's table, derived via immunoSEQ multiplex PCR, lists solely in-frame clones and lacks some. Of some 52,000 clones listed, just over 85% are singletons. Sequencing was done on a sample of peripheral blood. The source is a human donor in a cohort sampled during active COVID-19.

The V call is TRBV6-5, the J call TRBJ2-2; D possibly corresponds to TRBD1 (5 bases). Germline CDR1 and CDR2: MNHEY and SVGAGI. Trimming stripped 7 bases from V and 1 base from J, with 13 bases between. This CDR3 is 15 amino acids long. In nucleotides, the CDR3 is TGTGCCAGCACATTTCGCAGGGTGAACACCGGGGAGCTGTTTTTT. Translated, it gives CASTFRRVNTGELFF.

The chain joins TRBV11-3 to TRBJ2-6, with a weak D call TRBD1 (6 bases). Trimming stripped 5 bases from V and 3 bases from J, with 11 bases between. This CDR3 has 15 amino acids. The V gene's germline CDR1 is SGHNT and CDR2 YENEEA. The CDR3 sequence: CASSTQGNGANVLTF. The CDR3 nucleotides are TGTGCCAGCAGCACCCAGGGGAATGGGGCCAACGTCCTGACTTTC.

CDR3 amino acids: CATSTGAPNQPQHF. The CDR3 DNA reads as TGTGCCACTTCCACAGGGGCCCCCAATCAGCCCCAGCATTTT. The V gene is TRBV2, the J gene TRBJ1-5; 7 bases fit TRBD1. Germline CDR1 and CDR2: SNHLY and FYNNEI. V shed 10 bases, J shed 3 bases, and the junction held 9 bases outside the gene matches. The CDR3 totals 14 residues. The variable domain in full, with the rest retrieved from reference TRBV2 and TRBJ1-5, is EPEVTQTPSHQVTQMGQEVILRCVPISNHLYFYWYRQILGQKVEFLVSFYNNEISEKSEIFDDQFSVERPDGSNFTLKIRSTKLEDSAMYFCATSTGAPNQPQHFGDGTRLSIL.

This sequence joins TRBV29-1 and TRBJ2-7; the D gene is possibly TRBD2 (6 bases). This CDR3 region has 13 residues. With 7 bases removed from V and 2 bases from J, the gap between germline ends came to 15 bases. Germline CDR1 is SQVTM and CDR2 is ANQGSEA. The CDR3 region is CSASTPGAYEQYF. The DNA for the CDR3 is TGCAGCGCCTCGACACCGGGGGCCTACGAGCAGTACTTC.

The chain is built from TRBV5-1 and TRBJ2-6; no reliable D call. Trimming left V 1 base short and J 4 bases short, with 9 bases between. The V gene's germline CDR1 is SGHRS and CDR2 YFSETQ. The CDR3 contains 15 residues. The CDR3 sequence is CASSLINPGANVLTF. Here the CDR3 DNA reads TGCGCCAGCAGCTTGATAAATCCCGGGGCCAACGTCCTGACTTTC.

The chain joins TRBV21-1 to TRBJ1-1; the D segment call TRBD1 is taken from the table without a DNA check. TRBV21-1 is a known pseudogene. CDR3 length equals 14 residues. The CDR3 loop is CASSHEDRGAEAFF. CDR3 sequence (DNA): TGTGCCAGCAGCCACGAGGACAGGGGAGCTGAAGCTTTCTTT.

The chain has TRBV5-4 and TRBJ2-1; D is possibly TRBD2 (5 bases). The V end lost 0 bases, the J end lost 3 bases, and 7 bases lay between the germline ends. The CDR3 has 14 amino acids. The germline V gene has CDR1 SGHNT and CDR2 YYREEE (reference sequence). The CDR3 sequence: CASSLAGVYNEQFF. CDR3 nucleotides: TGTGCCAGCAGCTTGGCCGGGGTCTACAATGAGCAGTTCTTC.

The chain is built from TRBV2 and TRBJ1-2, with D unclear. V dropped 5 bases and J dropped 6 bases, with 13 bases sitting between them. Germline V lookup: CDR1 SNHLY, CDR2 FYNNEI. The CDR3 extends over 13 amino acids. CDR3 amino acids: CASSMRAENGYTF. CDR3 sequence (DNA): TGTGCCAGCAGTATGAGGGCGGAAAATGGCTACACCTTC. The variable domain in full, completed from reference TRBV2 and TRBJ1-2, reads EPEVTQTPSHQVTQMGQEVILRCVPISNHLYFYWYRQILGQKVEFLVSFYNNEISEKSEIFDDQFSVERPDGSNFTLKIRSTKLEDSAMYFCASSMRAENGYTFGSGTRLTVV.

The genes are TRBV6-5 and TRBJ2-5; TRBD2 matches 13 bases. Germline V gene sequence: CDR1 MNHEY, CDR2 SVGAGI. The CDR3 is 15 amino acids. After removal of 5 bases from V and 2 bases from J, the junction contained 2 bases not matched to a gene. The CDR3, as DNA: TGTGCCAGCAGTATGGGACTAGCGGGACAAGAGACCCAGTACTTC. Protein: CASSMGLAGQETQYF.

This sequence joins TRBV7-9 and TRBJ1-3, with no clear D. Between the trimmed V and J ends, which lost 4 bases and 0 bases, there was a span of 13 bases. The CDR3 is made up of 16 amino acids. Looked up from germline, CDR1 is SEHNR and CDR2 is FQNEAQ (reference sequence). CDR3 amino acids: CASSSRSPDSGNTIYF. CDR3 DNA: TGTGCCAGCAGCTCCCGTAGCCCGGACTCTGGAAACACCATATATTTT.

The chain recombines TRBV12-3 or TRBV12-4 with TRBJ1-1; D remains ambiguous. V gave up 5 bases and J gave up 5 bases, with 12 bases separating them. The CDR3 is 13 residues long. The CDR3 sequence is CASSLRGGTEAFF. The CDR3, as DNA: TGTGCCAGCAGTCTCCGGGGTGGTACTGAAGCTTTCTTT.

The rearrangement links TRBV19 to TRBJ1-2; maybe TRBD1 (5 bases). CDR1 is LNHDA and CDR2 is SQIVND in the germline V gene (reference sequence). The CDR3 runs to 16 residues. V was pared by 7 bases and J by 4 bases, with 22 bases between. CDR3 in amino acids: CASTLGGAGVLYGYTF. The CDR3 region has the DNA TGTGCCAGTACTCTGGGCGGGGCAGGCGTACTCTATGGCTACACCTTC.

V usage is TRBV3-1 (or the pseudogene TRBV3-2) and J usage is TRBJ2-7; 9 nucleotides agree with TRBD2. The J segment lost 5 bases and the V segment lost 5 bases, leaving 10 bases of the junction unmatched. From germline, CDR1 is LGHDT and CDR2 YNNKEL (reference sequence). CDR3 size: 15 residues. The CDR3 region has the DNA TGTGCCAGCAGCTTAAGACTAGCGGCGGCTGACGAGCAGTACTTC. Translating it yields CASSLRLAAADEQYF.

The chain has TRBV7-8 and TRBJ2-3; the match to TRBD2 covers 10 bases. After removal of 6 bases from V and 4 bases from J, the junction contained 10 bases not matched to a gene. The CDR3 has 16 amino acids. Germline assignment: CDR1 SGHVS and CDR2 FQNEAQ. This CDR3 reads CASSSRTSGAPDTQYF. The DNA for the CDR3 is TGTGCCAGCAGTTCTAGGACTAGCGGAGCACCAGATACGCAGTATTTT.

The V and J genes are TRBV7-9 and TRBJ2-2; 13 bases match TRBD2. The CDR3 totals 16 residues. CDR1 and CDR2 (germline): SEHNR, FQNEAQ (reference sequence). V lost 4 bases and J lost 7; bases outside the gene matches: 6. CDR3 region: CASSSGLAGAGGELFF. The CDR3, as DNA: TGTGCCAGCAGCTCCGGACTAGCGGGAGCGGGCGGGGAGCTGTTTTTT.

The rearrangement uses TRBV30 and TRBJ1-2; tentative D call: TRBD1 (6 bases). Trimming stripped 0 bases from V and 5 bases from J, with 13 bases between. Germline V gives CDR1 GTSNPN, CDR2 SVGIG (reference sequence). CDR3 length equals 14 residues. CDR3 loop: CAWSVSRGLYGYTF. The CDR3 DNA follows: TGTGCCTGGAGTGTATCCAGGGGTTTGTATGGCTACACCTTC.

The chain joins TRBV18 to TRBJ1-4; perhaps TRBD1 as D (5 bases). This CDR3 is built from 15 residues. Germline CDR1 KGHSH, CDR2 LQKENI. The V and J ends lost 0 bases and 12 bases respectively, with 17 bases between them. The CDR3 sequence: CASSPPEKGGEELFF. The DNA of the CDR3 is TGTGCCAGCTCACCACCGGAGAAGGGAGGGGAGGAACTGTTTTTT.

The rearrangement uses TRBV9 and TRBJ2-7; D may be TRBD1 (6 bases). The CDR3 contains 15 residues. CDR1 and CDR2 (germline): SGDLS, YYNGEE. The V end lost 0 bases, the J end lost 3 bases, and 13 bases lay between the germline ends. DNA of the CDR3: TGTGCCAGCAGCGTAGGGGCAGGGGCCTACTACGAGCAGTACTTC. Translation gives CASSVGAGAYYEQYF.

This clone was recorded only once. CDR3 in amino acids: CASSLTAGTYNEQFF. CDR3 sequence (DNA): TGCGCCAGCAGCTTGACGGCGGGAACCTACAATGAGCAGTTCTTC. The chain uses TRBV5-1 and TRBJ2-1, with D maybe TRBD2 (6 bases). The CDR3 length is 15 residues. Germline V gene data show CDR1 as SGHRS and CDR2 as YFSETQ. V was trimmed by 1 base and J by 2 bases, leaving 10 bases between them.

The rearrangement uses TRBV27 and TRBJ1-2; D perhaps matches TRBD1 (5 bases). Germline V CDR1 and CDR2: MNHEY, SMNVEV (reference sequence). CDR3 length: 13 amino acids. V gave up 3 bases and J gave up 0 bases, with 5 bases separating them. The CDR3 loop reads CASSFRANYGYTF. CDR3 coding DNA: TGTGCCAGCAGTTTCAGGGCTAACTATGGCTACACCTTC.

V is TRBV5-1 and J is TRBJ2-1, with a weak D call TRBD2 (6 bases). This CDR3 comprises 16 residues. Between the trimmed V and J ends, which lost 4 bases and 8 bases, there was a span of 22 bases. The germline gives CDR1 SGHRS, CDR2 YFSETQ. CDR3 sequence: CASSPDRAGLGDEQFF. DNA for the CDR3: TGCGCCAGCAGCCCCGATAGAGCGGGCCTAGGGGATGAGCAGTTCTTC.

This clone has just a few counts. This chain uses TRBV24-1 with TRBJ2-5, with D possibly TRBD2 on 6 matching bases. The CDR3 covers 16 residues. From germline, CDR1 is KGHDR and CDR2 SFDVKD. Trimming cost V 2 bases and J 0 bases, with 12 bases left between them. For the CDR3, the DNA is TGTGCCACCAGTGATTGGGGGACTGGGTACCAAGAGACCCAGTACTTC. This translates into CATSDWGTGYQETQYF.

The V and J genes are TRBV3-1 (or the pseudogene TRBV3-2) and TRBJ2-5, with TRBD2 matching 9 bases. The CDR3 is made up of 14 amino acids. The J segment lost 7 bases and the V segment lost 10 bases, leaving 13 bases of the junction unmatched. CDR1 LGHDT and CDR2 YNNKEL come from the germline V gene (reference sequence). The CDR3 coding sequence is TGTGCCACCCGGGCTAGCGGGGAGGGAGCGACCCAGTACTTC. This codes for CATRASGEGATQYF.

The gene calls are TRBV7-8 and TRBJ2-7, with 10 positions matching TRBD1. Per the germline V gene, CDR1 is SGHVS and CDR2 is FQNEAQ. The CDR3 is 18 amino acids. J lost 4 bases, V lost 0 bases, and 12 bases had no gene match. CDR3 in amino acids: CASSLAGDRQGATYEQYF. The CDR3 DNA reads TGTGCCAGCAGCTTAGCAGGGGACCGACAGGGGGCTACATACGAGCAGTACTTC.